This T cell receptor beta chain was recorded in a study of cytomegalovirus exposure and HLA in healthy donors. This CDR3 has 15 amino acids. CDR1 and CDR2 from the germline V gene are ENHRY and SYGVKD. V lost 2 bases and J lost 2; bases outside the gene matches: 4. Notes on the study in general: Many donors shared some public TCRs, even though most TCR sequences were rare. A few chains linked to CMV were shown in vitro to be specific for CMV antigens. As a later analysis revealed, most CMV-associated TCR beta chains appeared HLA-restricted. A prior analysis recorded that most TCR beta V segments were productive about 90% or about 30% of the time.

In the case of this clone: Its antigen is not identified.

The PCR had 60 Vbeta and 13 Jbeta primers. Clones were read by immunoSEQ multiplex PCR, and TCRdb kept only the in-frame ones, dropping some. The table includes under 130,000 clones, around three quarters detected once. This sequence originates from a female donor in good health and CMV-seropositive. Sequencing was carried out using PBMCs. This chain joins TRBV10-3 and TRBJ2-7; 9 nucleotides align to TRBD1. The CDR3 sequence: CAISEGQGIPYEQYF. CDR3 DNA: TGTGCCATCAGTGAGGGACAGGGGATTCCCTACGAGCAGTACTTC.